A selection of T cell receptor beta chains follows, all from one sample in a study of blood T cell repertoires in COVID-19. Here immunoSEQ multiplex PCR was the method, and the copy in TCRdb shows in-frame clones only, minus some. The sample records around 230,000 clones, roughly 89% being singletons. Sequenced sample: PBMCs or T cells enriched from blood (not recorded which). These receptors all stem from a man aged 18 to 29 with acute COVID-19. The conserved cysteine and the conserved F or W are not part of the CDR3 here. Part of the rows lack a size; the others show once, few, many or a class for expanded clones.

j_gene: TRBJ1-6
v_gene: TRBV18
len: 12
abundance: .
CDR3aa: ASSPGQANSPLH

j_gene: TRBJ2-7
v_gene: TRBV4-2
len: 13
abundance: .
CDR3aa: ASSQTREPPLEQY

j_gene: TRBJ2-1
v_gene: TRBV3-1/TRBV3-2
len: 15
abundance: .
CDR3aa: ASSLGSGTSGRNEQF

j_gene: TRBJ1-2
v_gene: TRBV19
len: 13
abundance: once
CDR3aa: ASSILTGEVYGYT

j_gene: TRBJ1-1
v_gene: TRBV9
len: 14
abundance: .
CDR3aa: ASSAQSTPRGTEAF

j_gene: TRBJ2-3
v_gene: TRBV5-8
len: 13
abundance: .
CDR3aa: ASSSYRGFTDTQY

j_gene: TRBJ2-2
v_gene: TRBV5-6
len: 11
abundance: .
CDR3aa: ASRQRNTGELF

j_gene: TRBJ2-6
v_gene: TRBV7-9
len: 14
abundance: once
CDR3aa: ASSPSPTLGANVLT

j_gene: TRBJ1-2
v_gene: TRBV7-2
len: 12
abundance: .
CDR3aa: ASSPGQGRYGYT

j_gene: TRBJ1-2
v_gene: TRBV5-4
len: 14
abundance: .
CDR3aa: ASSIGQGHVTYGYT

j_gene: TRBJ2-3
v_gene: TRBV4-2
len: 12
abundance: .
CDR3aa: ASRRGMGTDTQY

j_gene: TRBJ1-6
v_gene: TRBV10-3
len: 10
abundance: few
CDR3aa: AISDPGSPLH

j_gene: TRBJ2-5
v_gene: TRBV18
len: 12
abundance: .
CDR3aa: ASSRQPQYETQY

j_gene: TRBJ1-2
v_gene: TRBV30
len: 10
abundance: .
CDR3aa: AWSPGGYGYT

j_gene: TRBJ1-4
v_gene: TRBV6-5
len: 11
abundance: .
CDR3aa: ASSSTGNEKLF

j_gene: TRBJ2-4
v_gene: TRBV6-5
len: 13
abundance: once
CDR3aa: ASSYGTVAKNIQY

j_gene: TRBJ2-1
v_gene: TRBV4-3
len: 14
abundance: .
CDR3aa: ASSQDGGGSYNEQF

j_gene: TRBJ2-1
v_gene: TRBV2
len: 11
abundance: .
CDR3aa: ASTRGRYNEQF

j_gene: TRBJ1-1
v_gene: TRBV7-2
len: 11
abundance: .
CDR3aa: ASGKDRNTEAF

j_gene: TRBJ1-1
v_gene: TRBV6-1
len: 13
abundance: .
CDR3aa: ASSEGVGSGTEAF

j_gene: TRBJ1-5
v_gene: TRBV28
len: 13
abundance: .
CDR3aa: ASSLTGTGEQPQH

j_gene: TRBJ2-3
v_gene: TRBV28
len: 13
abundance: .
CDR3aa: ASRKGLASTDTQY

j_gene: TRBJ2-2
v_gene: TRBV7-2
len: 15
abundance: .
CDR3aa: ASSLGMGKRGTGELF

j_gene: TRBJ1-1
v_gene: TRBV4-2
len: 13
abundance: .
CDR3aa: ASSSLTGLNTEAF

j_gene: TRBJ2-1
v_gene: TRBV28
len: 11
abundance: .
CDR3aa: ASRAGGVNEQF

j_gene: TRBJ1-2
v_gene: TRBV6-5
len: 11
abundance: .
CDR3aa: ASSYSSGLEYT

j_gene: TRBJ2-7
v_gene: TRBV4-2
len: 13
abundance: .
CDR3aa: ASSQVGMPAYEQY